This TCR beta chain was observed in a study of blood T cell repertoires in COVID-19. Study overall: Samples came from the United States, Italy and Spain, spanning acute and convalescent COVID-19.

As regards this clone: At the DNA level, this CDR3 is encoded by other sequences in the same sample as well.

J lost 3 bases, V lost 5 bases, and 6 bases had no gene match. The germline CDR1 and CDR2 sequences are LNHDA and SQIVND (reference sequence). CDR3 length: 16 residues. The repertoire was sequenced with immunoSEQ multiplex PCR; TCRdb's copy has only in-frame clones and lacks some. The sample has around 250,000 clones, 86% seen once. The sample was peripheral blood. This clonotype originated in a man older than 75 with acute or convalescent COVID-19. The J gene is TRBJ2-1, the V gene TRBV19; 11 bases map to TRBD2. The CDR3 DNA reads TGTGCCAGTAGTCCCGCCGGGACTAGCGGCTACAATGAGCAGTTCTTC. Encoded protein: CASSPAGTSGYNEQFF.